The 30 T cell receptor beta chains listed next were all sequenced from one sample in a study of spatial heterogeneity in lung cancer. Study-level findings and limits: Counts of expanded alpha and beta TCRs within tumors tracked the tumor nonsynonymous mutation count.

TCRdb used MiXCR to reprocess the 5' RACE reads, holding one entry per CDR3 protein. The sample lists some 1,500 distinct CDR3 sequences, 5.5% to 6% seen once, with over 50% in the top ten. Noted time point: sample taken at primary tumor resection. Their antigens are not known. The sequencing used lung tumor tissue, collected at surgery. Receptors originate from a female donor with early-stage non-small cell lung cancer.

This clonotype is categorized as medium-sized. This beta chain slipped into a library made for alpha chains as a stray read, so its size is not meaningful. The gene calls are TRBV6-2 or TRBV6-3 and TRBJ1-2, with D perhaps matching TRBD1 (6 bases). The CDR3 is made up of 14 amino acids. The V gene lost 6 bases and the J gene lost 8 bases, with 19 bases spanning the gap. CDR1 is MNHEY and CDR2 is SVGEGT in the germline V gene. The CDR3 loop is CASRSPAGAEGYTF. The CDR3 DNA sequence: TGTGCCAGCAGAAGCCCCGCGGGGGCTGAAGGCTACACCTTC.

A remark on this clonotype: A read error may explain this, as a much larger clone is one base away. Because this beta chain is a stray read in a library intended to capture alpha chains, its abundance should not be given much weight. V is TRBV5-4 and J is TRBJ1-1; D is unclear. The length of the CDR3 is 12 residues. Germline assignment: CDR1 SGHNT and CDR2 YYREEE (reference sequence). V gave up 4 bases and J gave up 6 bases, with 10 bases separating them. CDR3 protein: CASSSGYSEAFF. The CDR3 DNA reads TGTGCCAGCAGCAGCGGATACTCTGAAGCTTTCTTT.

This clonotype is labeled as medium-sized. This beta chain is an unintended read in a library built for alpha chains; its size means little. V and J are TRBV5-1 and TRBJ1-1; the D gene is possibly TRBD1 (6 bases). The germline V gene encodes CDR1 SGHRS and CDR2 YFSETQ. V was shortened by 5 bases and J by 8 bases, with 22 bases between the two germline ends. The CDR3 extends over 15 amino acids. The CDR3 here is CASRPPGQSRGEAFF. The DNA for the CDR3 is TGCGCCAGCAGACCTCCTGGACAGTCGCGGGGGGAAGCTTTCTTT.

This clonotype is medium-sized in the sample. This beta chain is a stray sequence in a library constructed for alpha chains; its clone size is not meaningful. The CDR3 DNA follows: TGTGCCAGCTTTTATAGCGGGGGGGCCAATGAGCAGTTCTTC. Its protein product is CASFYSGGANEQFF. The chain combines TRBV12-3 or TRBV12-4 with TRBJ2-1, with 11 bases aligning to TRBD2. This CDR3 spans 14 amino acids. The V segment lost 8 bases and the J segment 6 bases; nucleotides outside the gene matches: 6.

Sample share makes this clonotype medium-sized. As an off-target read in a library built for alpha chains, this beta chain has a frequency of little significance. CDR3 coding DNA: TGCGCCAGCAGCCAAGTTGGGACAGGGGGCCTGGAGGAGCAGTTCTTC. This encodes CASSQVGTGGLEEQFF. The chain combines TRBV4-1 with TRBJ2-1; 12 positions match TRBD1. There are 16 residues in the CDR3. The J segment lost 10 bases and the V segment lost 1 base, leaving 8 bases of the junction unmatched. Germline V lookup: CDR1 MGHRA, CDR2 YSYEKL.

This clonotype is medium-sized. This beta chain represents an off-target read in a library built for alpha chains; its size is of limited meaning. This chain joins TRBV18 and TRBJ1-2; unclear D gene. This CDR3 is 13 amino acids long. Germline V gives CDR1 KGHSH, CDR2 LQKENI. Trimming stripped 2 bases from V and 0 bases from J, with 4 bases between. The CDR3 DNA follows: TGTGCCAGCTCACCAGGATCTAACTATGGCTACACCTTC. Translation: CASSPGSNYGYTF.

This clonotype is categorized as medium-sized. This beta chain is an off-target read within a library intended for alpha chains, so its frequency means little. The rearrangement joins TRBV7-9 to TRBJ1-2; D perhaps matches TRBD1 (6 bases). The CDR3 loop spans 14 amino acids. CDR1 is SEHNR, CDR2 FQNEAQ, per germline (reference sequence). The V end lost 0 bases, the J end lost 6 bases, and 11 bases lay between the germline ends. The CDR3 DNA reads as TGTGCCAGCAGCTTAGCAGGGGCAGGGGATGGCTACACCTTC. Translated, it gives CASSLAGAGDGYTF.

This clonotype counts as medium-sized. This beta chain was picked up by a library intended for alpha chains and is off target, so its count carries little meaning. The chain uses TRBV7-8 and TRBJ1-4, with D possibly being TRBD1 (6 bases). The V end lost 1 base, the J end lost 0 bases, and 15 bases lay between the germline ends. CDR3 length equals 18 residues. Germline V gene data show CDR1 as SGHVS and CDR2 as FQNEAQ. The CDR3 DNA reads TGTGCCAGCAGCTTAGTCCCGGGGGCGCACCCAACTAATGAAAAACTGTTTTTT. Its protein product is CASSLVPGAHPTNEKLFF.

In this sample, this clonotype is medium-sized. Little can be read into the size of this beta chain, an off-target read in a library designed for alpha chains. This rearrangement joins TRBV7-9 to TRBJ1-3; D uncertain. The germline CDR1 and CDR2 sequences are SEHNR and FQNEAQ (reference sequence). V gave up 2 bases and J gave up 1 base, with 0 bases separating them. This CDR3 is built from 12 residues. This CDR3 is CASSLSGNTIYF. Written as DNA, the CDR3 is TGTGCCAGCAGCTTATCTGGAAACACCATATATTTT.

This clonotype is labeled as medium-sized (0.01 to 0.1%). This beta chain was picked up by a library intended for alpha chains and is off target, so its count carries little meaning. The genes are TRBV12-3 or TRBV12-4 and TRBJ2-3, with 13 bases fitting TRBD2. V lost 6 bases and J lost 2; bases outside the gene matches: 5. There are 16 residues in the CDR3. CDR3 protein: CASRSGTSGITDTQYF. In DNA, the CDR3 is TGTGCCAGCAGATCAGGGACTAGCGGGATCACAGATACGCAGTATTTT.

This clonotype turned up a few times. The library was designed around alpha chains, so this beta chain is a stray read whose abundance carries little weight. J is TRBJ1-5 and V is TRBV12-3 or TRBV12-4; D possibly corresponds to TRBD1 (6 bases). V lost 3 bases and J 1 base, leaving 7 bases between the germline ends. This CDR3 comprises 14 residues. The CDR3 DNA is TGTGCCAGCAGTTTCAGGGGCAGCAATCAGCCCCAGCATTTT. It is translated as CASSFRGSNQPQHF.

Judged by abundance, this clonotype is medium-sized. Since it is a stray read in a library aimed at alpha chains, this beta chain has a size that is not meaningful. V usage is TRBV29-1 and J usage is TRBJ2-5; D remains unclear. Germline lookup yields CDR1 SQVTM and CDR2 ANQGSEA. V lost 8 bases, J lost 7 bases, and 14 bases lay in between. The CDR3 length is 11 residues. The CDR3: CSFRTWSTQYF. CDR3 bases: TGCAGCTTCCGAACCTGGTCGACCCAGTACTTC.

In its sample, this clonotype is medium-sized (0.01 to 0.1%). This beta chain came through as a stray read in a library set up for alpha chains, and its size says little. This chain joins TRBV11-2 and TRBJ2-1; D is unresolved. Germline assignment: CDR1 SGHAT and CDR2 FQNNGV. The V gene lost 7 bases and the J gene lost 6 bases, with 1 base spanning the gap. CDR3 length: 9 residues. CDR3 nucleotide sequence: TGTGCCAGCACCAATGAGCAGTTCTTC. Amino acid sequence: CASTNEQFF.

This clonotype is medium-sized (0.01 to 0.1%) within its sample. Being off target in a library aimed at alpha chains, this beta chain has a size of little meaning. The chain combines TRBV7-3 with TRBJ1-1; D perhaps matches TRBD1 (6 bases). Trimming shortened V by 5 bases and J by 0 bases, and 10 bases separated the two germline ends. The CDR3 totals 14 residues. Germline CDR1 is SGHTA and CDR2 is FQGTGA. The chain's CDR3 is CASSKYRVNTEAFF. The CDR3 DNA reads as TGTGCCAGCAGCAAATACAGGGTGAACACTGAAGCTTTCTTT. Drawing the rest from reference TRBV7-3 and TRBJ1-1, the complete variable domain is GAGVSQTPSNKVTEKGKYVELRCDPISGHTALYWYRQSLGQGPEFLIYFQGTGAADDSGLPNDRFFAVRPEGSVSTLKIQRTERGDSAVYLCASSKYRVNTEAFFGQGTRLTVV.

Within the sample, this clonotype is medium-sized. This beta chain represents an off-target read in a library built for alpha chains; its size is of limited meaning. V gene TRBV7-8 combines with J gene TRBJ1-4; 11 bases align to TRBD1. The CDR3 runs to 21 residues. V trimming: 4 bases; J trimming: 0 bases; junction bases outside the gene matches: 16. Per the germline V gene, CDR1 is SGHVS and CDR2 is FQNEAQ. DNA of the CDR3: TGTGCCAGCAGCTCCCCTCTGGGGGTTCGGGGACAGGGGGCAACTAATGAAAAACTGTTTTTT. This gives the protein CASSSPLGVRGQGATNEKLFF. The full variable domain, completed using reference TRBV7-8 and TRBJ1-4, is GAGVSQSPRYKVAKRGQDVALRCDPISGHVSLFWYQQALGQGPEFLTYFQNEAQLDKSGLPSDRFFAERPEGSVSTLKIQRTQQEDSAVYLCASSSPLGVRGQGATNEKLFFGSGTQLSVL.

Relative to its sample, this clonotype is medium-sized. This beta chain is a stray sequence in a library constructed for alpha chains; its clone size is not meaningful. The chain employs TRBV29-1 and TRBJ2-1; possibly TRBD2 for D (6 bases). V lost 4 bases and J lost 8, with 18 bases in between. The CDR3 covers 14 residues. The V gene's germline CDR1 is SQVTM and CDR2 ANQGSEA. The CDR3 is CSVALAAVWDEQFF. The CDR3 DNA follows: TGCAGCGTTGCACTAGCAGCGGTTTGGGATGAGCAGTTCTTC.

By proportion, this clonotype is medium-sized. This beta chain came through as a stray read in a library set up for alpha chains, and its size says little. The chain employs TRBV24-1 and TRBJ2-3; 7 nucleotides align to TRBD1. This CDR3 has 15 amino acids. CDR1 and CDR2 (germline): KGHDR, SFDVKD. J lost 2 bases, V lost 2 bases, and 3 bases had no gene match. The DNA of the CDR3 is TGTGCCACCAGTGATTCTGGACAGGCCACAGATACGCAGTATTTT. It specifies CATSDSGQATDTQYF.

Within the sample, this clonotype is medium-sized. Found in a library prepared for alpha chains, this beta chain is an off-target read, and its abundance has little meaning. This chain uses TRBV28 with TRBJ1-2; TRBD1 aligns across 10 bases. This CDR3 has 14 residues. After removal of 4 bases from V and 4 bases from J, the junction contained 3 bases not matched to a gene. Germline values: CDR1 MDHEN, CDR2 SYDVKM. CDR3 DNA sequence: TGTGCCAGCAGTTCCGGGACAGGGGCCTATGGCTACACCTTC. This gives the protein CASSSGTGAYGYTF.

By share of the sample, this clonotype is medium-sized (0.01 to 0.1%). This beta chain lies outside the target of a library built for alpha chains; its clone size means little. The chain uses TRBV6-5 and TRBJ1-1; TRBD1 aligns across 7 bases. The trim removed 7 bases at V and 7 bases at J, leaving 9 bases unmatched. The CDR3 extends over 13 amino acids. The V gene's germline CDR1 is MNHEY and CDR2 SVGAGI. CDR3 in amino acids: CASIKGDSGEAFF. CDR3 bases: TGTGCCAGCATCAAAGGGGACAGTGGTGAAGCTTTCTTT.

By share, this clonotype counts as medium-sized (0.01 to 0.1%). This beta chain was picked up by a library intended for alpha chains and is off target, so its count carries little meaning. The chain links TRBV5-4 to TRBJ2-1, with TRBD2 identical over 7 bases. The ends lost 2 bases at V and 2 bases at J; junction bases unmatched: 4. This CDR3 comprises 15 residues. Germline V gene data show CDR1 as SGHNT and CDR2 as YYREEE (reference sequence). CDR3 nucleotides: TGTGCCAGCAGCTTTGAGGGAGGGGCCTACAATGAGCAGTTCTTC. Protein sequence: CASSFEGGAYNEQFF.

In its sample, this clonotype is medium-sized. As an off-target read in a library built for alpha chains, this beta chain has a frequency of little significance. The chain uses TRBV28 and TRBJ1-4; no clear D gene. Germline assignment: CDR1 MDHEN and CDR2 SYDVKM. CDR3 length equals 15 residues. V was shortened by 3 bases and J by 0 bases, with 8 bases between the two germline ends. The CDR3 DNA is TGTGCCAGCAGTTTTTCGGCGCCAACTAATGAAAAACTGTTTTTT. Protein product: CASSFSAPTNEKLFF.

This clonotype is medium-sized in the sample. Little can be read into the size of this beta chain, an off-target read in a library designed for alpha chains. The chain joins TRBV7-2 to TRBJ2-7, with 9 bases identical to TRBD2. The ends lost 3 bases at V and 5 bases at J; junction bases unmatched: 8. The CDR3 is 15 amino acids. Looked up from germline, CDR1 is SGHTA and CDR2 is FQGNSA. CDR3 amino acids: CASSFRSGRSNEQYF. CDR3 bases: TGTGCCAGCAGCTTCCGTAGCGGGAGATCGAACGAGCAGTACTTC.

This clonotype is medium-sized (0.01 to 0.1%) by share. Because this beta chain is a stray read in a library intended to capture alpha chains, its abundance should not be given much weight. The chain links TRBV18 to TRBJ2-7; 8 bases agree with TRBD1. CDR1 and CDR2 from the germline V gene are KGHSH and LQKENI. The CDR3 runs to 13 residues. V was clipped by 4 bases and J by 3 bases; unmatched bases: 2. In nucleotides, the CDR3 is TGTGCCAGCTCACACGGGACAGGCTACGAGCAGTACGTC. As protein: CASSHGTGYEQYV.

This clonotype is medium-sized (0.01 to 0.1%). With the library built for alpha chains, this beta chain is off target and its frequency is not meaningful. The chain is built from TRBV9 and TRBJ2-4; possibly TRBD1 for D (5 bases). This CDR3 region has 13 residues. The germline V and J ends were trimmed by 1 base and 8 bases, with 10 bases remaining between them. Germline V gives CDR1 SGDLS, CDR2 YYNGEE. The chain's CDR3 is CASSVQGVDIQYF. In DNA, the CDR3 is TGTGCCAGCAGCGTACAGGGTGTTGACATTCAGTACTTC. Filled out from reference TRBV9 and TRBJ2-4, the complete variable domain reads DSGVTQTPKHLITATGQRVTLRCSPRSGDLSVYWYQQSLDQGLQFLIQYYNGEERAKGNILERFSAQQFPDLHSELNLSSLELGDSALYFCASSVQGVDIQYFGAGTRLSVL.

This clonotype is medium-sized by share. Because the library targeted alpha chains, this beta chain is an off-target read whose size means little. J is TRBJ1-2 and V is TRBV24-1; D gene uncertain. In germline, CDR1 is KGHDR, CDR2 SFDVKD. Between the trimmed V and J ends, which lost 6 bases and 3 bases, there was a span of 25 bases. The CDR3 has 18 residues. CDR3 DNA: TGTGCCACCAGTTCTTCCGGCGTCACCCTAACTGCTGACTATGGCTACACCTTC. It yields the protein CATSSSGVTLTADYGYTF.

This clonotype is judged medium-sized. This beta chain is a stray read from a library made for alpha chains; its abundance is not meaningful. The chain is built from TRBV6-5 and TRBJ2-7, with D hard to call. Trimming left V 2 bases short and J 0 bases short, with 5 bases between. This CDR3 contains 13 residues. Germline V lookup: CDR1 MNHEY, CDR2 SVGAGI. The DNA for the CDR3 is TGTGCCAGCAGTTACCTCGGCTCCTACGAGCAGTACTTC. Translated: CASSYLGSYEQYF.

Points on this clonotype: A much larger clonotype is one base distant, so this may be a read error. A library made for alpha chains picked up this beta chain off target, so its size means little. The V call is TRBV5-1, the J call TRBJ1-6; the match to TRBD1 covers 8 bases. Germline V gives CDR1 SGHRS, CDR2 YFSETQ. The CDR3 consists of 14 residues. The CDR3 bases are TGCGCCAGCAGCCCGGACAGGGCTAATTTACCCCTCCACTTT. Translated, it gives CASSPDRANLPLHF.

This clonotype is classed as medium-sized. This beta chain came through as a stray read in a library set up for alpha chains, and its size says little. The V gene is TRBV12-3 or TRBV12-4, the J gene TRBJ1-5, with no clear D. Trimming took off 3 bases at V and 6 bases at J, with 9 bases between the two ends. There are 13 residues in the CDR3. The CDR3: CASSFGRSQPQHF. The CDR3 nucleotides are TGTGCCAGCAGTTTCGGTAGGAGTCAGCCCCAGCATTTT.

This clonotype was found a few times. In a library made to pick up alpha chains, this beta chain is a stray read with a size that means little. This chain joins TRBV19 and TRBJ1-5; the D gene is possibly TRBD1 (6 bases). Per germline, CDR1 LNHDA and CDR2 SQIVND (reference sequence). The germline V and J ends were trimmed by 3 bases and 7 bases, with 16 bases remaining between them. The CDR3 is made up of 15 amino acids. The CDR3 region is CASSIETGLRQPQHF. The CDR3 nucleotides read TGTGCCAGTAGTATCGAGACAGGTCTCAGGCAGCCCCAGCATTTT.

This clonotype is termed medium-sized. A library prepared for alpha chains yielded this beta chain as an off-target read; its size is of little meaning. The chain links TRBV5-6 to TRBJ2-1, with D hard to call. V was cut by 2 bases and J by 6 bases, with 15 bases left in between. Germline assignment: CDR1 SGHDT and CDR2 YYEEEE. This CDR3 region has 15 residues. The CDR3 DNA sequence: TGTGCCAGCAGCTTCATGGGCAGTCCTCCCAATGAGCAGTTCTTC. Translated: CASSFMGSPPNEQFF. The full variable domain, rest sourced from reference TRBV5-6 and TRBJ2-1, is DAGVTQSPTHLIKTRGQQVTLRCSPKSGHDTVSWYQQALGQGPQFIFQYYEEEERQRGNFPDRFSGHQFPNYSSELNVNALLLGDSALYLCASSFMGSPPNEQFFGPGTRLTVL.